This T cell receptor (beta chain) was recovered during a study of early T cells in non-severe SARS-CoV-2 infection. Study observations and caveats: Comparison of clonotypes with VDJdb favored anti-spike CD8 responses while missing private and CD4 specificities.

V dropped 1 base and J dropped 6 bases, with 22 bases sitting between them. The CDR3 extends over 17 amino acids. Per germline, CDR1 SQVTM and CDR2 ANQGSEA. The protocol attached unique molecular identifiers to individual cDNA molecules. TCRdb ran MiXCR on the 5' RACE reads and lists one entry per CDR3 protein. The sample carries 75,000 to 100,000 distinct CDR3 sequences, approximately 16% recorded once. This clonotype has a handful of counts. As yet, its antigen is unknown. This receptor was taken from an adult who was a healthcare worker with PCR-confirmed SARS-CoV-2 infection or an uninfected control (not recorded which). V usage is TRBV29-1 and J usage is TRBJ2-1; tentatively, D is TRBD1 (5 bases). The sample consisted of whole blood. The CDR3 nucleotides read TGCAGCGTTGAAGGCCAGGGCACTGAGAAAGGATCCAATGAGCAGTTCTTC. Translation gives CSVEGQGTEKGSNEQFF.